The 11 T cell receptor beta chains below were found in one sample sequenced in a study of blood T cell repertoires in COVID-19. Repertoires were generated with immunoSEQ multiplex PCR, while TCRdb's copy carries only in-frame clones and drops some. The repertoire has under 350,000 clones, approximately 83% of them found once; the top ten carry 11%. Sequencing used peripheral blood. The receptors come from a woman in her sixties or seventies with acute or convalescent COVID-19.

DNA for the CDR3: TGCGCCAGCAGCCCCGGGTCCGCGATGAACACTGAAGCTTTCTTT. Amino acid sequence: CASSPGSAMNTEAFF. This rearrangement joins TRBV5-1 to TRBJ1-1; no reliable D call. V was cut by 4 bases and J by 0 bases, with 13 bases left in between. This CDR3 comprises 15 residues. The germline V gene has CDR1 SGHRS and CDR2 YFSETQ.

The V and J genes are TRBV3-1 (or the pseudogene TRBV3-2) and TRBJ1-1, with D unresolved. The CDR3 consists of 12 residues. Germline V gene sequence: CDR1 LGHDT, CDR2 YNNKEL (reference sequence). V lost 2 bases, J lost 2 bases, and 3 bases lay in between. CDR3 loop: CASSQPNTEAFF. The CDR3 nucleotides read TGTGCCAGCAGCCAACCAAACACTGAAGCTTTCTTT.

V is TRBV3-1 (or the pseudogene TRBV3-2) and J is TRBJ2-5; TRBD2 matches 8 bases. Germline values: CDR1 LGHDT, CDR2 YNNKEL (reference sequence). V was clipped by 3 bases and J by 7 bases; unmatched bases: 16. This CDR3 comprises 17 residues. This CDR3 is CASSQGTTGGGSGTQYF. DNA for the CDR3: TGTGCCAGCAGCCAGGGAACTACGGGAGGGGGGTCCGGGACCCAGTACTTC.

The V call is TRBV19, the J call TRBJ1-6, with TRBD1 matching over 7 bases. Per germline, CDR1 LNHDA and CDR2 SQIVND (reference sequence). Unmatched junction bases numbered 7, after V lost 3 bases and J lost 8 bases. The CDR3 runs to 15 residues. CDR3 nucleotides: TGTGCCAGTAGTATCCCCCCAGGGGGATATTCACCCCTCCACTTT. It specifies CASSIPPGGYSPLHF.

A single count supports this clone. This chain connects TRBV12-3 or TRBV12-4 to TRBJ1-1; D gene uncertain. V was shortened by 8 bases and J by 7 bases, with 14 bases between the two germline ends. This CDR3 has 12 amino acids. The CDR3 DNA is TGTGCCAGCCGACCCGGCCCGGGTGAAGCTTTCTTT. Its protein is CASRPGPGEAFF.

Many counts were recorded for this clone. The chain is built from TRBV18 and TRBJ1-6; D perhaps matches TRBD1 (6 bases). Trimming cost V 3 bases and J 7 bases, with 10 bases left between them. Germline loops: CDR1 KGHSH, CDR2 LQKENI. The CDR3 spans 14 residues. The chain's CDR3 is CASSPAGQNSPLHF. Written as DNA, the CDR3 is TGTGCCAGCTCACCCGCCGGACAGAATTCACCCCTCCACTTT.

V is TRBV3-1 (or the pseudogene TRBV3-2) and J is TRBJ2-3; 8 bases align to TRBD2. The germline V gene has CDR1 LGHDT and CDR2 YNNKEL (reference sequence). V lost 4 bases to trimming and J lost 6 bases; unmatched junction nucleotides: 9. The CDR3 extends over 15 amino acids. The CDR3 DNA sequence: TGTGCCAGCAGCCCGCCCGAGCGGGGGTTGGATACGCAGTATTTT. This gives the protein CASSPPERGLDTQYF.

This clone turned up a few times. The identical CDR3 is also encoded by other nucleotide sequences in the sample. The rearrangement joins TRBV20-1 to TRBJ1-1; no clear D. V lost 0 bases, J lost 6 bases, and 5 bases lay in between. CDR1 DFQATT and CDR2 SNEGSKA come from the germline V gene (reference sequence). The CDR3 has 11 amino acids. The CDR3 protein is CSARDRSEAFF. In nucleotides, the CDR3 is TGCAGTGCTAGAGATCGTTCTGAAGCTTTCTTT.

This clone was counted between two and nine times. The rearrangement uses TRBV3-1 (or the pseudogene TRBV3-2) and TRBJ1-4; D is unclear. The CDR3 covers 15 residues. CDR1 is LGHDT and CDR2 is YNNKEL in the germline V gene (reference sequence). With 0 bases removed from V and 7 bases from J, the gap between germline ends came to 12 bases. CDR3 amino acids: CASSQEGRPGEKLFF. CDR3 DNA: TGTGCCAGCAGCCAAGAGGGCCGGCCTGGTGAAAAACTGTTTTTT.

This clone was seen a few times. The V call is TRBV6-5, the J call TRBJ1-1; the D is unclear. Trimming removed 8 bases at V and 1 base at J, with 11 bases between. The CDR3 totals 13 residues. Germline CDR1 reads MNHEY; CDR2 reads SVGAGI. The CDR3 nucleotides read TGTGCCAGCGTCAAATACGGGAACACTGAAGCTTTCTTT. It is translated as CASVKYGNTEAFF.

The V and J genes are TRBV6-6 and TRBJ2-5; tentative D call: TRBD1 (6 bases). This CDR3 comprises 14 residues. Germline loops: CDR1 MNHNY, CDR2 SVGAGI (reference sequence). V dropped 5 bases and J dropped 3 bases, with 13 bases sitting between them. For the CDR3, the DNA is TGTGCCAGCAGTGACGGGGACAACAAAGAGACCCAGTACTTC. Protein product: CASSDGDNKETQYF.